Listed below are T cell receptor beta chains from one sample, sequenced in a study of blood T cell repertoires in COVID-19. The table came from immunoSEQ multiplex PCR; TCRdb's copy has only in-frame clones and leaves some out. This table holds under 300,000 clones, 75% to 90% found once. Specimen: peripheral blood. The receptors here all came from a woman aged 70-85 years with COVID-19, enrolled during active disease. CDR3s include the opening cysteine and the closing phenylalanine or tryptophan. Fields, in order: J gene, V gene, D gene, clone size, CDR3 DNA, CDR3 protein. D genes are given only for firm matches. Some rows mark clone size as missing; the rest say once, few, many or name a class of expanded clone.

j_call: TRBJ1-1
v_call: TRBV11-2
d_call: TRBD1
clone_size: -
cdr3_nt: TGTGCCAGCAGCTCCGGACAGGTTGAAGAGGCTTTCTTT
cdr3_aa: CASSSGQVEEAFF

j_call: TRBJ1-1
v_call: TRBV11-2
d_call: TRBD1
clone_size: -
cdr3_nt: TGTGCCAGCAACATTTTAAGGGGGCCCCTGAACACTGAAGCTTTCTTT
cdr3_aa: CASNILRGPLNTEAFF

j_call: TRBJ1-1
v_call: TRBV12-3/TRBV12-4
d_call: -
clone_size: -
cdr3_nt: TGTGCCAGCGGGCCGTTTATGAACACTGAAGCTTTCTTT
cdr3_aa: CASGPFMNTEAFF

j_call: TRBJ2-7
v_call: TRBV9
d_call: TRBD1
clone_size: -
cdr3_nt: TGTGCCAGCAGCGGACGGACAGGGGACTACGAGCAGTACTTC
cdr3_aa: CASSGRTGDYEQYF

j_call: TRBJ2-6
v_call: TRBV5-6
d_call: -
clone_size: -
cdr3_nt: TGTGCCAGCAGCTTGGGCCAGGCCCTCTCTGGGGCCAACGTCCTGACTTTC
cdr3_aa: CASSLGQALSGANVLTF

j_call: TRBJ1-2
v_call: TRBV5-1
d_call: -
clone_size: -
cdr3_nt: TGCGCCAGCAGCTTGACAGAGACTAACTATGGCTACACCTTC
cdr3_aa: CASSLTETNYGYTF

j_call: TRBJ1-3
v_call: TRBV24-1
d_call: TRBD1
clone_size: -
cdr3_nt: TGTGCCACCAGTGATGGGGACAGGTGGGACACCATATATTTT
cdr3_aa: CATSDGDRWDTIYF

j_call: TRBJ2-7
v_call: TRBV6-5
d_call: -
clone_size: -
cdr3_nt: TGTGCCAGCAGCTACGGGCTGGGTCCCTACGAGCAGTACTTC
cdr3_aa: CASSYGLGPYEQYF

j_call: TRBJ1-2
v_call: TRBV5-1
d_call: TRBD1
clone_size: -
cdr3_nt: TGCGCCAGCAGCACGGGGACAGCCTGGAACGATGGCTACACCTTC
cdr3_aa: CASSTGTAWNDGYTF

j_call: TRBJ2-1
v_call: TRBV24-1
d_call: -
clone_size: -
cdr3_nt: TGTGCCACCAGTGATCAAATGGGCGGGGACGAGCAGTTCTTC
cdr3_aa: CATSDQMGGDEQFF

j_call: TRBJ2-7
v_call: TRBV27
d_call: TRBD1
clone_size: -
cdr3_nt: TGTGCCAGCAGCAGGGGACAGATCTCCTACGAGCAGTACTTC
cdr3_aa: CASSRGQISYEQYF

j_call: TRBJ1-2
v_call: TRBV12-5
d_call: TRBD1
clone_size: once
cdr3_nt: TGTGCTAGTGGTTTGTTCGCCAGGGGGTTACTGGGAGATGGCTACACCTTC
cdr3_aa: CASGLFARGLLGDGYTF

j_call: TRBJ2-2
v_call: TRBV7-2
d_call: -
clone_size: -
cdr3_nt: TGTGCCAGCAGCTTGAACCCGGGAAGGGGGGAGCTGTTTTTT
cdr3_aa: CASSLNPGRGELFF

j_call: TRBJ2-5
v_call: TRBV19
d_call: TRBD2
clone_size: -
cdr3_nt: TGTGCCAGTTCCCAAGGAGCTAGCGGGGGTGGGTACCAAGAGACCCAGTACTTC
cdr3_aa: CASSQGASGGGYQETQYF

j_call: TRBJ2-2
v_call: TRBV5-4
d_call: TRBD2
clone_size: -
cdr3_nt: TGTGCCAGCAGCGGCGGACTAGCGGGGTCCACCGGGGAGCTGTTTTTT
cdr3_aa: CASSGGLAGSTGELFF

j_call: TRBJ1-3
v_call: TRBV9
d_call: TRBD1
clone_size: -
cdr3_nt: TGTGCCAGCAGCGAGGGACAGATAAACACCATATATTTT
cdr3_aa: CASSEGQINTIYF

j_call: TRBJ2-7
v_call: TRBV2
d_call: TRBD1
clone_size: -
cdr3_nt: TGTGCCAGCAGGACCGGGACAGGGCCTTCTTACGAGCAGTACTTC
cdr3_aa: CASRTGTGPSYEQYF

j_call: TRBJ2-2
v_call: TRBV19
d_call: TRBD1
clone_size: -
cdr3_nt: TGTGCCAGTAGTATTTCGGGACAGGGTACCCGTACCGGGGAGCTGTTTTTT
cdr3_aa: CASSISGQGTRTGELFF

j_call: TRBJ2-7
v_call: TRBV6-6
d_call: TRBD2
clone_size: -
cdr3_nt: TGTGCCAGCAGTTCGGGACTAGCGGGGCCCTCCTACGAGCAGTACTTC
cdr3_aa: CASSSGLAGPSYEQYF

j_call: TRBJ1-2
v_call: TRBV2
d_call: TRBD1
clone_size: -
cdr3_nt: TGTGCCAGTCCGGGACAGGGGACAACTAACTATGGCTACACCTTC
cdr3_aa: CASPGQGTTNYGYTF

j_call: TRBJ2-1
v_call: TRBV7-9
d_call: -
clone_size: -
cdr3_nt: TGTGCCAGCAGCACCTTCAGGGGAAGGTCCTACAATGAGCAGTTCTTC
cdr3_aa: CASSTFRGRSYNEQFF

j_call: TRBJ1-1
v_call: TRBV10-2
d_call: TRBD1
clone_size: -
cdr3_nt: TGCGCCAGCAGAGAGGGACAGGGGAAAGCTTTCTTT
cdr3_aa: CASREGQGKAFF

j_call: TRBJ1-5
v_call: TRBV19
d_call: -
clone_size: -
cdr3_nt: TGTGCCAGTACGTTATCGACAGCATTTAGCAATCAGCCCCAGCATTTT
cdr3_aa: CASTLSTAFSNQPQHF

j_call: TRBJ1-2
v_call: TRBV10-3
d_call: TRBD1
clone_size: -
cdr3_nt: TGTGCCATCAGCCTGGGACAGCCTCTTACTAACTATGGCTACACCTTC
cdr3_aa: CAISLGQPLTNYGYTF

j_call: TRBJ2-3
v_call: TRBV7-2
d_call: TRBD1
clone_size: -
cdr3_nt: TGTGCCAGCAGCCTACACGACAGGGATTCAGATACGCAGTATTTT
cdr3_aa: CASSLHDRDSDTQYF

j_call: TRBJ1-1
v_call: TRBV18
d_call: TRBD1
clone_size: -
cdr3_nt: TGTGCCAGCTCCGTCGGACAGGCGCTTATGAACTTGAACACTGAAGCTTTCTTT
cdr3_aa: CASSVGQALMNLNTEAFF

j_call: TRBJ1-5
v_call: TRBV2
d_call: TRBD1
clone_size: -
cdr3_nt: TGTGCCAGCAGTGAGGAGGGGGCAAGGAATCAGCCCCAGCATTTT
cdr3_aa: CASSEEGARNQPQHF

j_call: TRBJ2-3
v_call: TRBV6-1
d_call: -
clone_size: many
cdr3_nt: TGTGCCAGCAGTGAAGATCAGTACCGCACAGATACGCAGTATTTT
cdr3_aa: CASSEDQYRTDTQYF

j_call: TRBJ1-1
v_call: TRBV24-1
d_call: -
clone_size: -
cdr3_nt: TGTGCCACCAGTGGCCCGGGCGGGCCCGGCGGGACTGAAGCTTTCTTT
cdr3_aa: CATSGPGGPGGTEAFF

j_call: TRBJ1-1
v_call: TRBV11-2
d_call: -
clone_size: -
cdr3_nt: TGTGCCAGCAGCTTAGAGCAAACTGCCGAAGCTTTCTTT
cdr3_aa: CASSLEQTAEAFF

j_call: TRBJ2-7
v_call: TRBV24-1
d_call: TRBD2
clone_size: once
cdr3_nt: TGTGCCACTGGGACTAGCGGTTCCTACGAGCAGTACTTC
cdr3_aa: CATGTSGSYEQYF

j_call: TRBJ2-3
v_call: TRBV27
d_call: -
clone_size: -
cdr3_nt: TGTGCCAGCGGACAGGGAATTAGCGGGGATACGCAGTATTTT
cdr3_aa: CASGQGISGDTQYF

j_call: TRBJ1-5
v_call: TRBV12-5
d_call: -
clone_size: -
cdr3_nt: TGTGCTAGTGGTTTGTCCCCCCCAGGCAATCAGCCCCAGCATTTT
cdr3_aa: CASGLSPPGNQPQHF

j_call: TRBJ2-7
v_call: TRBV5-1
d_call: TRBD2
clone_size: -
cdr3_nt: TGCGCCAGCACCTTAGCGGGGGGAAGCTCCTACGAGCAGTACTTC
cdr3_aa: CASTLAGGSSYEQYF

j_call: TRBJ1-1
v_call: TRBV28
d_call: -
clone_size: -
cdr3_nt: TGTGCCAGCAGTGGTCAGGGCGGCGTGAACACTGAAGCTTTCTTT
cdr3_aa: CASSGQGGVNTEAFF

j_call: TRBJ2-4
v_call: TRBV4-1
d_call: TRBD2
clone_size: -
cdr3_nt: TGCGCCAGCAGCCAATTTGGGACTATAGCCAAAAACATTCAGTACTTC
cdr3_aa: CASSQFGTIAKNIQYF

j_call: TRBJ1-1
v_call: TRBV27
d_call: -
clone_size: -
cdr3_nt: TGTGCCAGCAGTTTATTTTGGGGAGCTGAAGCTTTCTTT
cdr3_aa: CASSLFWGAEAFF

j_call: TRBJ2-1
v_call: TRBV2
d_call: -
clone_size: -
cdr3_nt: TGTGCCAGCAGTGAATCCCTAAACTATGAGCAGTTCTTC
cdr3_aa: CASSESLNYEQFF

j_call: TRBJ2-2
v_call: TRBV18
d_call: -
clone_size: -
cdr3_nt: TGTGCCAGCTCAAATCTAAAAACCGGGGAGCTGTTTTTT
cdr3_aa: CASSNLKTGELFF

j_call: TRBJ1-4
v_call: TRBV21-1
d_call: -
clone_size: -
cdr3_nt: TGTGCCAGCAGCAAAGTGGGGGGGGTGTCGAATGAAAAACTGTTTTTT
cdr3_aa: CASSKVGGVSNEKLFF

j_call: TRBJ1-5
v_call: TRBV5-1
d_call: -
clone_size: -
cdr3_nt: TGCGCCAGCAGCTTGGATGGGGCTGGCAATCAGCCCCAGCATTTT
cdr3_aa: CASSLDGAGNQPQHF

j_call: TRBJ2-1
v_call: TRBV11-2
d_call: TRBD2
clone_size: -
cdr3_nt: TGTGCCAGCAGCTTTCAGCGGGGCTCCTACAATGAGCAGTTCTTC
cdr3_aa: CASSFQRGSYNEQFF

j_call: TRBJ1-1
v_call: TRBV3-1/TRBV3-2
d_call: -
clone_size: once
cdr3_nt: TGTGCCAGCAGCTCCGACAGAACCACTGAAGCTTTCTTT
cdr3_aa: CASSSDRTTEAFF

j_call: TRBJ2-3
v_call: TRBV4-2
d_call: TRBD2
clone_size: -
cdr3_nt: TGTGCCAGCAGCCAGGTAGCGGGGGGGCGTGGCACAGATACGCAGTATTTT
cdr3_aa: CASSQVAGGRGTDTQYF

j_call: TRBJ1-6
v_call: TRBV28
d_call: -
clone_size: -
cdr3_nt: TGTGCCAGCAGTTTTAACCCTCAACGGAGGGGCTATTCACCCCTCCACTTT
cdr3_aa: CASSFNPQRRGYSPLHF

j_call: TRBJ1-5
v_call: TRBV5-6
d_call: TRBD1
clone_size: -
cdr3_nt: TGTGCCAGCAGCTTGGCGGGACAGGGGTTTCAGCCCCAGCATTTT
cdr3_aa: CASSLAGQGFQPQHF

j_call: TRBJ1-3
v_call: TRBV25-1
d_call: -
clone_size: -
cdr3_nt: TGTGCCAGCAGCCCGACAGGAGATGGAAACACCATATATTTT
cdr3_aa: CASSPTGDGNTIYF

j_call: TRBJ2-7
v_call: TRBV4-1
d_call: -
clone_size: -
cdr3_nt: TGCGCCAGCAGCCAAGTTTCCGGGGTTGGTGTGGAGCAGTACTTC
cdr3_aa: CASSQVSGVGVEQYF

j_call: TRBJ2-3
v_call: TRBV14
d_call: TRBD1
clone_size: -
cdr3_nt: TGTGCCAGCAGCCCGAGACAGGGAAACACAGATACGCAGTATTTT
cdr3_aa: CASSPRQGNTDTQYF

j_call: TRBJ1-2
v_call: TRBV27
d_call: -
clone_size: -
cdr3_nt: TGTGCCAGCAGTTCCCCCTTGTTAGGGGAAGGCTACACCTTC
cdr3_aa: CASSSPLLGEGYTF

j_call: TRBJ1-2
v_call: TRBV28
d_call: TRBD1
clone_size: -
cdr3_nt: TGTGCCAGCAACGAACCGGGACAGAGCTATGGCTACACCTTC
cdr3_aa: CASNEPGQSYGYTF

j_call: TRBJ2-7
v_call: TRBV4-2
d_call: TRBD2
clone_size: -
cdr3_nt: TGTGCCAGCAGCCAAGATCTAAGCGGGGGGGCCGAGGGATACGAGCAGTACTTC
cdr3_aa: CASSQDLSGGAEGYEQYF

j_call: TRBJ2-1
v_call: TRBV11-3
d_call: -
clone_size: once
cdr3_nt: TGTGCCAGCTCCGGGACTGACTACAATGAGCAGTTCTTC
cdr3_aa: CASSGTDYNEQFF

j_call: TRBJ1-2
v_call: TRBV20-1
d_call: -
clone_size: -
cdr3_nt: TGCAGTGCTAGATCGGGGAGGCACACCTTC
cdr3_aa: CSARSGRHTF

j_call: TRBJ2-3
v_call: TRBV4-3
d_call: TRBD2
clone_size: -
cdr3_nt: TGCGCCAGCAGCCAAGGTCAGGGCGGGGGTAACTTAGATACGCAGTATTTT
cdr3_aa: CASSQGQGGGNLDTQYF

j_call: TRBJ2-7
v_call: TRBV7-9
d_call: TRBD1
clone_size: -
cdr3_nt: TGTGCCAGCAGCCAAAGACGGACAGGGGGAGACTACGAGCAGTACTTC
cdr3_aa: CASSQRRTGGDYEQYF

j_call: TRBJ2-3
v_call: TRBV12-5
d_call: TRBD2
clone_size: -
cdr3_nt: TGTGCTAGTGGTTTAGCTTTAGCGGGGGGGCCGGATACGCAGTATTTT
cdr3_aa: CASGLALAGGPDTQYF

j_call: TRBJ1-1
v_call: TRBV28
d_call: -
clone_size: -
cdr3_nt: TGTGCCAGCAGTTTACTGGGGGCCTCTGAAGCTTTCTTT
cdr3_aa: CASSLLGASEAFF